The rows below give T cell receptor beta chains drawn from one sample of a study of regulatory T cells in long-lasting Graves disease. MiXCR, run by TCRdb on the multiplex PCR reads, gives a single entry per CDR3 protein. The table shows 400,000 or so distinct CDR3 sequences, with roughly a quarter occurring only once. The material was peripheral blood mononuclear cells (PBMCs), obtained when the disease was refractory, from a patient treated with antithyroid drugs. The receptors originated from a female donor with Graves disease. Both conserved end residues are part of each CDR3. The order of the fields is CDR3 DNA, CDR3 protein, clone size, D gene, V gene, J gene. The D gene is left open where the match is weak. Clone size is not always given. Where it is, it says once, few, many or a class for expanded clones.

CDR3nt: TGCAGTGCTAGAGAGGGCAGGGCGGTGGAGAACACTGAAGCTTTCTTT
CDR3aa: CSAREGRAVENTEAFF
abundance: many
d_gene: NA
v_gene: TRBV20-1
j_gene: TRBJ1-1

CDR3nt: TGTGCCAGCAGTGGATTCAGTGATTCCCTCTATGGCTACACCTTC
CDR3aa: CASSGFSDSLYGYTF
abundance: NA
d_gene: NA
v_gene: TRBV25-1
j_gene: TRBJ1-2

CDR3nt: TGTGCCAGCAGTTACGCGGGGGGCGTTGGCACCGGGGAGCTGTTTTTT
CDR3aa: CASSYAGGVGTGELFF
abundance: few
d_gene: TRBD2
v_gene: TRBV6-9
j_gene: TRBJ2-2

CDR3nt: TGTGCCAGCAGTGAAAGCGGTGCCTCCTACGAGCAGTACTTC
CDR3aa: CASSESGASYEQYF
abundance: few
d_gene: NA
v_gene: TRBV2
j_gene: TRBJ2-7

CDR3nt: TGTGTCAGCAGCCGTCCAGGGGGATATAGCAATCAGCCCCAGCATTTT
CDR3aa: CVSSRPGGYSNQPQHF
abundance: NA
d_gene: TRBD1
v_gene: TRBV2
j_gene: TRBJ1-5

CDR3nt: TGTGCCAGCAGCCTGACTGATACTAGCGCAAATGAGCAGTTCTTC
CDR3aa: CASSLTDTSANEQFF
abundance: NA
d_gene: TRBD2
v_gene: TRBV11-2
j_gene: TRBJ2-1

CDR3nt: TGTGCCAGTAGTATAGGAAGGGGACAGAACACTGAAGCTTTCTTT
CDR3aa: CASSIGRGQNTEAFF
abundance: NA
d_gene: NA
v_gene: TRBV19
j_gene: TRBJ1-1

CDR3nt: TGCAGTGCAACGGGACTAGCGGGACTGGAGCAGTACTTC
CDR3aa: CSATGLAGLEQYF
abundance: many
d_gene: TRBD2
v_gene: TRBV20-1
j_gene: TRBJ2-7

CDR3nt: TGCGCCAGCAGCTTGGCCGGGACGGCTTATGGCTACACCTTC
CDR3aa: CASSLAGTAYGYTF
abundance: NA
d_gene: NA
v_gene: TRBV5-1
j_gene: TRBJ1-2

CDR3nt: TGTGCCAGCAGTCCAAGCAGGGCACGGGGAAAACTGTTTTTT
CDR3aa: CASSPSRARGKLFF
abundance: few
d_gene: NA
v_gene: TRBV3-1
j_gene: TRBJ1-4

CDR3nt: TGTGCCAGTAGTATAGGAAGGGGGGGGGACAGCTGGAAAAACATTCAGTACTTC
CDR3aa: CASSIGRGGDSWKNIQYF
abundance: NA
d_gene: NA
v_gene: TRBV19
j_gene: TRBJ2-4

CDR3nt: TGCAGTGCTCCAATTGGGGGGAACACTGAAGCTTTCTTT
CDR3aa: CSAPIGGNTEAFF
abundance: few
d_gene: NA
v_gene: TRBV20-1
j_gene: TRBJ1-1

CDR3nt: TGCGCCAGCAGCTTGCAAAGCAGTAATGAAAAACTGTTTTTT
CDR3aa: CASSLQSSNEKLFF
abundance: NA
d_gene: NA
v_gene: TRBV5-1
j_gene: TRBJ1-4

CDR3nt: TGCAGTGCCCGACCGGGACTAGCGGGATCCTACGAGCAGTACTTC
CDR3aa: CSARPGLAGSYEQYF
abundance: NA
d_gene: TRBD2
v_gene: TRBV20-1
j_gene: TRBJ2-7

CDR3nt: TGCAGTCCAGTTGAAAGACAGGGGAGAGAGACCCAGTACTTC
CDR3aa: CSPVERQGRETQYF
abundance: many
d_gene: TRBD1
v_gene: TRBV20-1
j_gene: TRBJ2-5

CDR3nt: TGTGCCAGCAGCTTAGTGGGGTTAGTCGGTGGAACTAATGAAAAACTGTTTTTT
CDR3aa: CASSLVGLVGGTNEKLFF
abundance: NA
d_gene: NA
v_gene: TRBV11-2
j_gene: TRBJ1-4

CDR3nt: TGTGCCAGCAGTCCAGGACTAGTGGGCTACGAGCAGTACTTC
CDR3aa: CASSPGLVGYEQYF
abundance: many
d_gene: TRBD2
v_gene: TRBV27
j_gene: TRBJ2-7

CDR3nt: TGTGCCAGCAGCTGGGACGGACCTTCCTACGAGCAGTACTTC
CDR3aa: CASSWDGPSYEQYF
abundance: few
d_gene: NA
v_gene: TRBV5-4
j_gene: TRBJ2-7

CDR3nt: TGTGCCAGTAGTATTAACCGGGACCCTGGCTACACCTTC
CDR3aa: CASSINRDPGYTF
abundance: NA
d_gene: NA
v_gene: TRBV19
j_gene: TRBJ1-2

CDR3nt: TGTGCCATCAGTATAGCGGGAGTGTCGGAGACCCAGTACTTC
CDR3aa: CAISIAGVSETQYF
abundance: NA
d_gene: TRBD2
v_gene: TRBV10-3
j_gene: TRBJ2-5

CDR3nt: TGTGCCAGCAGCTTGGGGACCTCCTATAATTCACCCCTCCACTTT
CDR3aa: CASSLGTSYNSPLHF
abundance: few
d_gene: NA
v_gene: TRBV5-6
j_gene: TRBJ1-6

CDR3nt: TGTGCCAGCAGCCAAGGTCAGAACACCGGGGAGCTGTTTTTT
CDR3aa: CASSQGQNTGELFF
abundance: NA
d_gene: NA
v_gene: TRBV14
j_gene: TRBJ2-2

CDR3nt: TGCAGTGCTAGAGATGGTCCCCAGAGGCCCCAGCATTTT
CDR3aa: CSARDGPQRPQHF
abundance: many
d_gene: NA
v_gene: TRBV20-1
j_gene: TRBJ1-5